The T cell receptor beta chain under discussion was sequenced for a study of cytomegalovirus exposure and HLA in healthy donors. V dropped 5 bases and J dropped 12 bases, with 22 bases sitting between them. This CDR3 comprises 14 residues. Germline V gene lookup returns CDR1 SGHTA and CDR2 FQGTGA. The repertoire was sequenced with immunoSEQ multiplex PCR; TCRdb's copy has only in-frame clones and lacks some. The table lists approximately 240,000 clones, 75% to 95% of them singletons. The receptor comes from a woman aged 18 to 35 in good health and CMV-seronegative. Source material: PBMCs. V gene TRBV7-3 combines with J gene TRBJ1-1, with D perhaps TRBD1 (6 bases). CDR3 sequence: CASSTGVSQGITFF. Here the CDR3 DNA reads TGTGCCAGCAGCACCGGAGTCAGTCAGGGGATAACTTTCTTT.